This is a list of T cell receptor beta chains from one sample in a study of regulatory T cells in long-lasting Graves disease. TCRdb fed the multiplex PCR reads into MiXCR, producing one record per CDR3 protein. The repertoire holds 650,000 to 700,000 distinct CDR3 sequences, about 32% seen once, with about two fifths in the top ten. Sample: peripheral blood mononuclear cells (PBMCs), taken when the disease was refractory, from a patient treated with antithyroid drugs. These receptors were collected from a female donor with Graves disease. The CDR3 runs from the conserved cysteine through the conserved F or W. D genes are given only for firm matches. Where a row states a size, it is once, few, many or the class of an expanded clone; other rows omit it.

V	size	D	J	DNA	CDR3
TRBV3-1	NA	NA	TRBJ1-1	TGTGCCAGCAGCAAGGCCGGGGGCATGAACACTGAAGCTTTCTTT	CASSKAGGMNTEAFF
TRBV7-6	NA	TRBD2	TRBJ2-7	TGTGCCAGCAGCCGTGGACTAGCGGGAGTATCCTACGAGCAGTACTTC	CASSRGLAGVSYEQYF
TRBV5-6	NA	NA	TRBJ2-7	TGTGCCAGCAGCTTGGCAGGGATCTCCTACGAGCAGTACTTC	CASSLAGISYEQYF
TRBV12-3/TRBV12-4	many	NA	TRBJ1-2	TGTGCCAGCAGTTTAGCGCGGGCAGCGTGGGGCTATGGCTACACCTTC	CASSLARAAWGYGYTF
TRBV18	NA	NA	TRBJ2-2	TGTGCCAGCTTACCGAACACCGGGGAGCTGTTTTTT	CASLPNTGELFF
TRBV3-1	few	NA	TRBJ1-1	TGTGCCAGCAGCCAAGGTTCGCAGGGTGGCACTGAAGCTTTCTTT	CASSQGSQGGTEAFF
TRBV12-3/TRBV12-4	NA	NA	TRBJ1-4	TGTGCCAGCAGCCCGACCAACGCGGGAAATGAAAAACTGTTTTTT	CASSPTNAGNEKLFF
TRBV11-2	few	NA	TRBJ1-2	TGTGCCAGCAGCTTGAGGGGCCGTAGCTATGGCTACACCTTC	CASSLRGRSYGYTF
TRBV12-3/TRBV12-4	many	NA	TRBJ1-1	TGTGCCAGCAGTTACGGGGTTGGTGGCACTGAAGCTTTCTTT	CASSYGVGGTEAFF
TRBV20-1	NA	NA	TRBJ1-2	TGCAGTGCTTCGGGGGGGGTGGACTATGGCTACACCTTC	CSASGGVDYGYTF
TRBV3-1	NA	NA	TRBJ1-5	TGTGCCAGCAGCCAAGATGGTTATAGTCAGCCCCAGCATTTT	CASSQDGYSQPQHF
TRBV28	many	TRBD1	TRBJ1-1	TGTGCCAGCAGTTCCTTGCAGGGGGCACGAAACACTGAAGCTTTCTTT	CASSSLQGARNTEAFF
TRBV7-2	NA	NA	TRBJ1-4	TGTGCCAGCAGCTTAGATTCTGGGGTCCTGGAAAAACTGTTTTTT	CASSLDSGVLEKLFF
TRBV28	NA	TRBD1	TRBJ1-2	TGTGCCAGCAGTCCTCCCACAGGGGGATGGGCCTATGGCTACACCTTC	CASSPPTGGWAYGYTF